Shown below are 15 T cell receptor beta chains from a single sample sequenced in a study of post-analysis software for immune sequencing data. Incorporated into the TCR beta cDNA libraries were unique molecular identifiers, which served to reduce PCR and sequencing biases. TCRdb re-called the PCR reads with MiXCR, one entry per CDR3 protein. The data show roughly 150,000 distinct CDR3 sequences, with roughly 34% seen just once and under 30% held by the top ten. Sequenced here: blood, sampled after autologous hematopoietic stem cell transplantation. The source of these receptors is a girl aged 5-17 years with multiple sclerosis.

This clonotype was detected only a few times. This rearrangement joins TRBV10-3 to TRBJ2-7, with D unclear. The length of the CDR3 is 14 residues. The germline V gene encodes CDR1 ENHRY and CDR2 SYGVKD. With 6 bases removed from V and 3 bases from J, the gap between germline ends came to 15 bases. The CDR3 nucleotides are TGTGCCATCAGCCCCTGGGCGGAGTTCTACGAGCAGTACTTC. Its protein product is CAISPWAEFYEQYF.

This clonotype showed up just a few times. The gene calls are TRBV7-2 and TRBJ2-7, with unresolved D. The CDR3 has 12 amino acids. CDR1 and CDR2 from the germline V gene are SGHTA and FQGNSA. V was cut by 5 bases and J by 0 bases, with 5 bases left in between. CDR3 sequence reads: CASSTHSYEQYF. As DNA, the CDR3 is TGTGCCAGCAGCACCCACTCCTACGAGCAGTACTTC.

The table lists this clonotype with a few counts. The chain joins TRBV7-2 to TRBJ1-1; 10 bases are shared with TRBD1. Germline trimming cut 5 bases from V and 4 bases from J; bases unmatched to any gene: 4. The length of the CDR3 is 14 residues. CDR1 is SGHTA, CDR2 FQGNSA, per germline. The DNA of the CDR3 is TGTGCCAGCAGCCCGTGGACAGGGGGCACTGAAGCTTTCTTT. Translation: CASSPWTGGTEAFF. Looking up the rest from reference TRBV7-2 and TRBJ1-1 gives the full variable domain: GAGVSQSPSNKVTEKGKDVELRCDPISGHTALYWYRQSLGQGLEFLIYFQGNSAPDKSGLPSDRFSAERTGGSVSTLTIQRTQQEDSAVYLCASSPWTGGTEAFFGQGTRLTVV.

This clonotype was counted ten times or more. The DNA of the CDR3 is TGCAGCGTGGCGTTCGTGGGGGCGCTGGGCGAGCAGTACTTC. Its translation: CSVAFVGALGEQYF. V usage is TRBV29-1 and J usage is TRBJ2-7, with D possibly TRBD1 on 6 matching bases. Germline lookup yields CDR1 SQVTM and CDR2 ANQGSEA. With 6 bases removed from V and 6 bases from J, the gap between germline ends came to 21 bases. This CDR3 spans 14 amino acids.

This clonotype was seen only a few times. At one end the junction does not follow the germline gene, possibly because of a read error. This rearrangement joins TRBV10-3 to TRBJ1-2; D is undetermined. The CDR3 length is 12 residues. The germline V gene has CDR1 ENHRY and CDR2 SYGVKD. The CDR3 sequence is CAINEGGYGYTF. The DNA for the CDR3 is TGTGCCATCAATGAGGGTGGCTATGGCTACACCTTC.

This sequence joins TRBV7-2 and TRBJ1-2, with 8 bases identical to TRBD1. There are 15 residues in the CDR3. Germline V CDR1 and CDR2: SGHTA, FQGNSA. V was pared by 7 bases and J by 7 bases, with 14 bases of the junction left unmatched. CDR3 sequence reads: CASNQEAQGAFGYTF. The CDR3 DNA reads TGTGCCAGCAATCAGGAGGCTCAGGGGGCTTTTGGCTACACCTTC.

On this clonotype: This clone may be a read error of a much larger clone one base away. The chain couples TRBV18 to TRBJ2-1; D may be TRBD2 (5 bases). The germline V gene has CDR1 KGHSH and CDR2 LQKENI. Trimming stripped 3 bases from V and 9 bases from J, with 12 bases between. The CDR3 is 13 residues long. CDR3 coding DNA: TGTGCCAGCTCACCTAGCGAGAGAGTTGAGCAGTTCTTC. Residues: CASSPSERVEQFF.

There are a few counts of this clonotype. V usage is TRBV9 and J usage is TRBJ1-4; perhaps TRBD1 as D (5 bases). Germline V gene sequence: CDR1 SGDLS, CDR2 YYNGEE. This CDR3 is built from 15 residues. Trimming shortened V by 3 bases and J by 8 bases, and 17 bases separated the two germline ends. CDR3 region: CASSGSGGLGEKLFF. For the CDR3, the DNA is TGTGCCAGCAGCGGAAGCGGGGGTCTTGGCGAAAAACTGTTTTTT.

V gene TRBV6-1 combines with J gene TRBJ2-3; D is ambiguous. V gave up 1 base and J gave up 1 base, with 3 bases separating them. In germline, CDR1 is MNHNS, CDR2 SASEGT. This CDR3 comprises 13 residues. The CDR3 DNA follows: TGTGCCAGCAGTGAAGTGGGCACAGATACGCAGTATTTT. This encodes CASSEVGTDTQYF.

This clonotype was observed many times. The chain carries TRBV29-1 and TRBJ2-3; 7 bases map to TRBD1. V lost 7 bases and J lost 5; bases outside the gene matches: 9. The CDR3 consists of 13 residues. The germline CDR1 and CDR2 sequences are SQVTM and ANQGSEA. The DNA of the CDR3 is TGCAGCGCATCGACAGGGTTCATAGATACGCAGTATTTT. As protein: CSASTGFIDTQYF.

V and J are TRBV28 and TRBJ2-7; a weak D match, TRBD2 (5 bases). The CDR3 runs 12 residues. V was shortened by 5 bases and J by 5 bases, with 10 bases between the two germline ends. Germline CDR1 reads MDHEN; CDR2 reads SYDVKM. The CDR3 nucleotides read TGTGCCAGCAGTGAAAAGAGGGACGAGCAGTACTTC. This sequence encodes CASSEKRDEQYF.

This clonotype was observed a handful of times. The chain uses TRBV9 and TRBJ2-1; 7 positions match TRBD2. Germline V lookup: CDR1 SGDLS, CDR2 YYNGEE. This CDR3 contains 17 residues. With 0 bases clipped from V and 12 bases from J, the junction kept 18 bases outside the gene matches. The CDR3 nucleotides are TGTGCCAGCAGCGTAGACCCGCCTAGCGGACCGCGGCCGGTGCAGTTCTTC. The encoded protein is CASSVDPPSGPRPVQFF.

This clonotype was seen a handful of times. This chain links TRBV10-3 with TRBJ2-1, with D perhaps given as TRBD1 or TRBD2 (5 bases each). The CDR3 spans 13 residues. Trimming removed 10 bases at V and 6 bases at J, with 16 bases between. Per germline, CDR1 ENHRY and CDR2 SYGVKD. CDR3 protein: CATQGARGNEQFF. The CDR3 DNA is TGTGCCACCCAAGGGGCCCGGGGCAATGAGCAGTTCTTC.

The chain carries TRBV20-1 and TRBJ2-7; 9 bases match TRBD1. Per the germline V gene, CDR1 is DFQATT and CDR2 is SNEGSKA (reference sequence). V lost 3 bases to trimming and J lost 2 bases; unmatched junction nucleotides: 11. The CDR3 covers 16 residues. DNA of the CDR3: TGCAGTGCTAGTTGGGGACAGGGCCCCCTAACCTACGAGCAGTACTTC. This codes for CSASWGQGPLTYEQYF.

The gene calls are TRBV2 and TRBJ1-1; 7 bases are shared with TRBD1. The germline V gene has CDR1 SNHLY and CDR2 FYNNEI. Trimming at V came to 9 bases and at J to 0 bases, leaving 7 bases not matched to a gene. This CDR3 is 14 amino acids long. The CDR3 here is CASRMGQLNTEAFF. CDR3 in DNA: TGTGCCAGTAGAATGGGACAGCTGAACACTGAAGCTTTCTTT.